The next 32 T cell receptor beta chains were all read from a single sample in a study of early T cells in non-severe SARS-CoV-2 infection. TCRdb redid the calling of the 5' RACE reads with MiXCR, one entry per CDR3 protein. The table includes tens of thousands of distinct CDR3 sequences, more than 8.5% detected once. Sequenced material: whole blood. These TCRs come from an adult who was a healthcare worker with PCR-confirmed SARS-CoV-2 infection or an uninfected control (not recorded which).

This clonotype was seen only a few times. The gene calls are TRBV19 and TRBJ2-3; D remains unclear. The ends were cut back, 1 base at V and 5 bases at J, with 13 bases in the middle. The length of the CDR3 is 15 residues. Germline V gives CDR1 LNHDA, CDR2 SQIVND (reference sequence). DNA for the CDR3: TGTGCCAGTAGTATAGGGAAACATCGGGTAGATACGCAGTATTTT. Protein sequence: CASSIGKHRVDTQYF.

The chain has TRBV5-6 and TRBJ2-5, with 9 positions matching TRBD2. The germline V gene encodes CDR1 SGHDT and CDR2 YYEEEE. With 3 bases clipped from V and 3 bases from J, the junction kept 12 bases outside the gene matches. The CDR3 runs 17 residues. CDR3 sequence: CASSYPSSGIGKETQYF. CDR3 sequence (DNA): TGTGCCAGCAGCTACCCGTCTAGCGGGATTGGCAAAGAGACCCAGTACTTC.

This clonotype was recorded many times. V is TRBV9 and J is TRBJ2-1; no clear D. Trimming cost V 4 bases and J 8 bases, with 7 bases left between them. There are 11 residues in the CDR3. CDR1 SGDLS and CDR2 YYNGEE come from the germline V gene. CDR3 sequence: CASSSNDEQFF. CDR3 bases: TGTGCCAGCAGCTCCAACGATGAGCAGTTCTTC.

This clonotype was counted at least ten times. The chain combines TRBV29-1 with TRBJ2-3; TRBD2 matches 8 bases. J was trimmed by 2 bases and V by 6 bases; bases with no gene match: 10. This CDR3 contains 15 residues. Germline lookup yields CDR1 SQVTM and CDR2 ANQGSEA. This chain's CDR3 is CSVKRAAGATDTQYF. The CDR3 DNA is TGCAGCGTAAAAAGGGCAGCGGGGGCCACAGATACGCAGTATTTT.

The sample holds a few counts of this clonotype. The V call is TRBV7-7, the J call TRBJ2-5; no clear D. The CDR3 extends over 13 amino acids. Germline-derived CDR1 and CDR2 are SSHAT and FNYEAQ (reference sequence). Trimming took off 4 bases at V and 4 bases at J, with 10 bases between the two ends. The CDR3 bases are TGTGCCAGCAGCTCCCCGGACGCAGAGACCCAGTACTTC. This gives the protein CASSSPDAETQYF.

This clonotype turned up a few times. The V call is TRBV28, the J call TRBJ1-1; 7 bases match TRBD1. The trim removed 5 bases at V and 8 bases at J, leaving 8 bases unmatched. The CDR3 extends over 13 amino acids. Germline CDR1 is MDHEN and CDR2 is SYDVKM. CDR3 amino acids: CASSIPDRAEAFF. CDR3 DNA sequence: TGTGCCAGCAGTATCCCCGACAGGGCGGAAGCTTTCTTT.

This clonotype was seen ten or more times. This chain joins TRBV13 and TRBJ1-2; 7 positions agree with TRBD1. V shed 5 bases and J 2 bases; nucleotides not matched to a gene: 8. The CDR3 extends over 15 amino acids. Germline CDR1 is PRHDT and CDR2 is FYEKMQ (reference sequence). Here the CDR3 DNA reads TGTGCCAGCAGCCCAGGAGGGGGCTACAACTATGGCTACACCTTC. This encodes CASSPGGGYNYGYTF.

The chain combines TRBV5-6 with TRBJ2-3, with D possibly called TRBD1 or TRBD2 (5 bases each). Germline V gene sequence: CDR1 SGHDT, CDR2 YYEEEE. This CDR3 spans 15 amino acids. V was pared by 4 bases and J by 6 bases, with 18 bases between. The CDR3 here is CASSPPGRQDDTQYF. In DNA form, the CDR3 reads TGTGCCAGCAGCCCTCCGGGACGGCAGGATGATACGCAGTATTTT.

J is TRBJ1-4 and V is TRBV11-2; TRBD1 agrees at 8 bases. The V gene's germline CDR1 is SGHAT and CDR2 FQNNGV. CDR3 length equals 15 residues. Trimming took 2 bases from V and 3 from J; bases not matched to a gene: 2. CDR3 nucleotide sequence: TGTGCCAGCAGCTTACAGGGGGCGTCTAATGAAAAACTGTTTTTT. Encoded protein: CASSLQGASNEKLFF.

The chain joins TRBV28 to TRBJ2-3, with a tentative D call TRBD2 (6 bases). This CDR3 has 16 amino acids. The ends were cut back, 2 bases at V and 3 bases at J, with 15 bases in the middle. The germline CDR1 and CDR2 sequences are MDHEN and SYDVKM. Here the CDR3 reads CASSLGFRGRTDTQYF. For the CDR3, the DNA is TGTGCCAGCAGTTTAGGGTTTCGGGGGAGGACAGATACGCAGTATTTT.

On this clonotype: A read error may produce the germline difference seen at one junction end. This chain joins TRBV3-1 and TRBJ1-1; D not certain. This CDR3 is 13 amino acids long. Germline CDR1 and CDR2: LGHDT and YNNKEL (reference sequence). The DNA for the CDR3 is TGTGCCAGCAGACAAGCCGGAATCACTGAAGCTTTCTTT. This codes for CASRQAGITEAFF.

This clonotype was seen many times. The genes are TRBV28 and TRBJ1-4; D might be TRBD1 (6 bases). The V end lost 3 bases, the J end lost 0 bases, and 11 bases lay between the germline ends. Germline V CDR1 and CDR2: MDHEN, SYDVKM. The CDR3 runs to 16 residues. This CDR3 reads CASSFGNRATNEKLFF. DNA for the CDR3: TGTGCCAGCAGTTTCGGGAACAGGGCAACTAATGAAAAACTGTTTTTT.

This clonotype was found many times. This chain links TRBV20-1 with TRBJ2-3, with 7 bases fitting TRBD1. This CDR3 has 21 amino acids. Germline CDR1 DFQATT, CDR2 SNEGSKA (reference sequence). The trim removed 0 bases at V and 0 bases at J, leaving 21 bases unmatched. CDR3 bases: TGCAGTGCTAGAGATCCGAGCGGCCTGGGGACAGCTGGAGGAAGCACAGATACGCAGTATTTT. It specifies CSARDPSGLGTAGGSTDTQYF.

This clonotype showed up many times. The CDR3 region has the DNA TGTGCCAGCAGTGCGGACGGGACCCGGCATTCACCCCTCCACTTT. It yields the protein CASSADGTRHSPLHF. The rearrangement joins TRBV25-1 to TRBJ1-6, with D possibly being TRBD1 (5 bases). Between the trimmed V and J ends, which lost 4 bases and 8 bases, there was a span of 15 bases. The CDR3 extends over 15 amino acids. CDR1 and CDR2 from the germline V gene are MGHDK and SYGVNS.

This clonotype appeared a few times. V gene TRBV6-5 combines with J gene TRBJ1-6, with D maybe TRBD1 (5 bases). Trimming shortened V by 7 bases and J by 4 bases, and 11 bases separated the two germline ends. Germline loops: CDR1 MNHEY, CDR2 SVGAGI. This CDR3 has 14 amino acids. The CDR3: CASNRDRYNSPLHF. The CDR3 DNA reads as TGTGCCAGCAACCGGGACCGGTATAATTCACCCCTCCACTTT.

As concerns this clonotype: A much larger clone differs from this one at a single base, so this may be a read error. This chain uses TRBV2 with TRBJ1-5; D ambiguous. CDR1 is SNHLY, CDR2 FYNNEI, per germline. V lost 7 bases to trimming and J lost 3 bases, with 7 bases between them. This CDR3 contains 12 residues. Here the CDR3 reads CASNETNQPQHF. CDR3 DNA: TGTGCCAGCAATGAGACCAATCAGCCCCAGCATTTT.

In its sample, this clonotype was seen many times. V usage is TRBV19 and J usage is TRBJ1-2; no clear D. The ends were cut back, 3 bases at V and 4 bases at J, with 6 bases in the middle. This CDR3 is built from 12 residues. Germline lookup yields CDR1 LNHDA and CDR2 SQIVND (reference sequence). Written as DNA, the CDR3 is TGTGCCAGTAGTATGGCCTTCTATGGCTACACCTTC. Encoded protein: CASSMAFYGYTF.

This clonotype was counted ten times or more. The J gene is TRBJ2-1, the V gene TRBV6-6, with 14 nucleotides matching TRBD2. The trim removed 1 base at V and 8 bases at J, leaving 7 bases unmatched. The length of the CDR3 is 17 residues. Germline V gives CDR1 MNHNY, CDR2 SVGAGI (reference sequence). As DNA, the CDR3 is TGTGCCAGCAGTTACTTCGGACTAGCGGGAGGAAATCATGAGCAGTTCTTC. Amino acids: CASSYFGLAGGNHEQFF.

The table lists this clonotype with a few counts. The rearrangement joins TRBV20-1 to TRBJ2-7, with D possibly called TRBD1 or TRBD2 (6 bases each). Germline loops: CDR1 DFQATT, CDR2 SNEGSKA (reference sequence). V dropped 2 bases and J dropped 3 bases, with 8 bases sitting between them. The CDR3 runs to 12 residues. The CDR3 DNA sequence: TGCAGTGCTAGAAGGGGGGACTACGAGCAGTACTTC. Translated: CSARRGDYEQYF.

This clonotype was counted ten times or more. The J gene is TRBJ2-6, the V gene TRBV7-2; no firm D call. V was trimmed by 5 bases and J by 2 bases, leaving 10 bases between them. Germline V gives CDR1 SGHTA, CDR2 FQGNSA. The CDR3 consists of 15 residues. Written as DNA, the CDR3 is TGTGCCAGCAGCCGAGCTGGGGCTGGGGCCAACGTCCTGACTTTC. It specifies CASSRAGAGANVLTF.

The V call is TRBV12-2, the J call TRBJ2-7. TRBV12-2 corresponds to a pseudogene. CDR3 length: 20 residues. The DNA for the CDR3 is TGTGCAAGTCGCTTTGGATTCGGCAGAGCATCAACTTTAAGCTCCTACGAGCAGTACTTC. Amino acid sequence: CASRFGFGRASTLSSYEQYF.

This clonotype has only one observation. The rearrangement links TRBV30 to TRBJ1-1; possible D gene TRBD1, 5 bases. The CDR3 runs 13 residues. V was cut by 5 bases and J by 1 base, with 11 bases left in between. The germline V gene encodes CDR1 GTSNPN and CDR2 SVGIG (reference sequence). CDR3 residues: CAWSRQTNTEAFF. Here the CDR3 DNA reads TGTGCCTGGTCCCGACAGACGAACACTGAAGCTTTCTTT.

The chain carries TRBV19 and TRBJ2-2; 7 nucleotides agree with TRBD2. Trimming cost V 7 bases and J 11 bases; bases outside gene matches: 13. The CDR3 length is 14 residues. Germline V lookup: CDR1 LNHDA, CDR2 SQIVND (reference sequence). CDR3 sequence reads: CASKSGTAQSELFF. CDR3 bases: TGTGCCAGTAAAAGCGGGACCGCGCAGTCAGAGCTGTTTTTT. Combining the CDR3 with reference TRBV19 and TRBJ2-2 gives the whole variable domain DGGITQSPKYLFRKEGQNVTLSCEQNLNHDAMYWYRQDPGQGLRLIYYSQIVNDFQKGDIAEGYSVSREKKESFPLTVTSAQKNPTAFYLCASKSGTAQSELFFGEGSRLTVL.

This chain uses TRBV28 with TRBJ1-2; D call uncertain. CDR3 length equals 13 residues. V was cut by 8 bases and J by 4 bases, with 14 bases left in between. Germline CDR1 reads MDHEN; CDR2 reads SYDVKM. The CDR3 sequence is CASLINGRYGYTF. The CDR3 DNA is TGTGCCAGCCTCATCAACGGCCGCTATGGCTACACCTTC.

The rearrangement joins TRBV11-2 to TRBJ2-2, with a possible D match to TRBD1 (6 bases). Deletions cut 4 bases from V and 1 base from J, with 7 bases between. Germline lookup yields CDR1 SGHAT and CDR2 FQNNGV. The CDR3 length is 14 residues. For the CDR3, the DNA is TGTGCCAGCAGCTCACAGGGGAACACCGGGGAGCTGTTTTTT. This sequence encodes CASSSQGNTGELFF.

The V gene is TRBV6-5, the J gene TRBJ2-2; 7 bases line up with TRBD1. The ends lost 2 bases at V and 5 bases at J; junction bases unmatched: 2. Germline CDR1 and CDR2: MNHEY and SVGAGI. The CDR3 has 14 residues. As DNA, the CDR3 is TGTGCCAGCAGTTACACGACAGGGACCGGGGAGCTGTTTTTT. As protein: CASSYTTGTGELFF.

This clonotype has just a few counts. The chain has TRBV6-2 or TRBV6-3 and TRBJ2-7, with D perhaps given as TRBD1 or TRBD2 (5 bases each). Germline CDR1 and CDR2: MNHEY and SVGEGT. V was pared by 6 bases and J by 7 bases, with 16 bases between. The CDR3 runs to 13 residues. The CDR3: CASSDQGPREQYF. For the CDR3, the DNA is TGTGCCAGCAGCGACCAGGGACCTCGGGAGCAGTACTTC.

Ten or more counts support this clonotype. The CDR3 DNA sequence: TGTGCCAGCTCACCCGTTCCACTACCGAACACCGGGGAGCTGTTTTTT. Its translation: CASSPVPLPNTGELFF. This chain connects TRBV18 to TRBJ2-2; D not certain. The CDR3 is 16 residues long. Germline CDR1 is KGHSH and CDR2 is LQKENI. Trimming stripped 3 bases from V and 0 bases from J, with 11 bases between.

This clonotype occurred many times. The J gene is TRBJ2-2, the V gene TRBV11-2; D unclear. Germline V gene sequence: CDR1 SGHAT, CDR2 FQNNGV. V lost 0 bases and J lost 6, with 5 bases in between. This CDR3 region has 13 residues. The DNA of the CDR3 is TGTGCCAGCAGCTTAGACTTTTCCGGGGAGCTGTTTTTT. Translated: CASSLDFSGELFF.

This clonotype has more than one count but fewer than ten. The chain joins TRBV11-1 to TRBJ2-7; 14 nucleotides match TRBD2. CDR1 SGHAT and CDR2 FQDESV come from the germline V gene (reference sequence). Trimming took 2 bases from V and 6 from J; bases not matched to a gene: 6. The CDR3 extends over 16 amino acids. CDR3 bases: TGTGCCAGCAGCTTATTCAGAGGACTAGCGGGAGGCGAGCAGTACTTC. Translating it yields CASSLFRGLAGGEQYF.

In its sample, this clonotype was seen a few times. The rearrangement uses TRBV10-2 and TRBJ1-1; unclear D gene. Germline V gives CDR1 WSHSY, CDR2 SAAADI. V was pared by 0 bases and J by 5 bases, with 7 bases between. The length of the CDR3 is 13 residues. The CDR3 nucleotides are TGCGCCAGCAGTGAGTCGCTTCGGACTGAAGCTTTCTTT. This translates into CASSESLRTEAFF.

This clonotype was picked up many times. The chain links TRBV7-2 to TRBJ2-2, with 10 bases matching TRBD2. Germline V lookup: CDR1 SGHTA, CDR2 FQGNSA. The J segment lost 5 bases and the V segment lost 1 base, leaving 7 bases of the junction unmatched. The CDR3 contains 17 residues. The CDR3 DNA reads as TGTGCCAGCAGCTTAGATAGGCCACTAGCGGGAACCGGGGAGCTGTTTTTT. This sequence encodes CASSLDRPLAGTGELFF. Supplemented by reference TRBV7-2 and TRBJ2-2, the full variable domain reads GAGVSQSPSNKVTEKGKDVELRCDPISGHTALYWYRQSLGQGLEFLIYFQGNSAPDKSGLPSDRFSAERTGGSVSTLTIQRTQQEDSAVYLCASSLDRPLAGTGELFFGEGSRLTVL.